Presented here are 20 T cell receptor beta chains from one specimen sequenced in a study of cytomegalovirus exposure and HLA in healthy donors. Sequencing used immunoSEQ multiplex PCR; TCRdb keeps in-frame clones, though not all of them. This table has hundreds of thousands of clones, around 89% appearing once. The sequenced sample consisted of PBMCs. The receptors stem from a woman aged 18-35 years in good health and CMV-seronegative.

The rearrangement joins TRBV30 to TRBJ1-1; 8 bases agree with TRBD1. The CDR3 has 17 amino acids. Germline-derived CDR1 and CDR2 are GTSNPN and SVGIG (reference sequence). Trimming cost V 2 bases and J 5 bases; bases outside gene matches: 16. In DNA form, the CDR3 reads TGTGCCTGGAGTTATCCATTATTCAGGGGGCCTGGTACTGAAGCTTTCTTT. As protein: CAWSYPLFRGPGTEAFF.

This clone was counted between two and nine times. The chain recombines TRBV28 with TRBJ1-4; TRBD1 is a possible D gene (6 bases). V dropped 6 bases and J dropped 10 bases, with 18 bases sitting between them. Germline loops: CDR1 MDHEN, CDR2 SYDVKM. The CDR3 runs to 14 residues. This CDR3 reads CASSSTGRIAKLFF. CDR3 sequence (DNA): TGTGCCAGCAGCTCAACAGGGCGAATCGCAAAACTGTTTTTT.

V usage is TRBV27 and J usage is TRBJ2-6; TRBD1 matches 10 bases. CDR1 is MNHEY and CDR2 is SMNVEV in the germline V gene (reference sequence). V was pared by 6 bases and J by 4 bases, with 15 bases of the junction left unmatched. The CDR3 contains 19 residues. For the CDR3, the DNA is TGTGCCAGCAGCCTAGATGGGACAGGGGCGCATTCGGGGGCCAACGTCCTGACTTTC. It encodes CASSLDGTGAHSGANVLTF.

This clone was counted only a few times. The gene calls are TRBV27 and TRBJ1-2; no firm D call. Looked up from germline, CDR1 is MNHEY and CDR2 is SMNVEV (reference sequence). The CDR3 has 15 residues. Trimming removed 6 bases from V and 4 bases from J, with 18 bases in between. CDR3 DNA sequence: TGTGCCAGCAGCTCATGGTTGGGCCGGCTCTATGGCTACACCTTC. Translated: CASSSWLGRLYGYTF.

V gene TRBV19 combines with J gene TRBJ2-1; TRBD2 aligns across 12 bases. The CDR3 is 14 amino acids. The germline CDR1 and CDR2 sequences are LNHDA and SQIVND (reference sequence). The ends lost 7 bases at V and 8 bases at J; junction bases unmatched: 6. The CDR3 reads CASTRTSGIYEQFF. The CDR3 nucleotides are TGTGCCAGTACTCGGACTAGCGGGATATATGAGCAGTTCTTC.

This clone appeared a single time. The CDR3, as DNA: TGCAGCGTTGAATTGGCTAGCGGGAGCTACAATGAGCAGTTCTTC. This codes for CSVELASGSYNEQFF. J is TRBJ2-1 and V is TRBV29-1; the match to TRBD2 covers 10 bases. This CDR3 contains 15 residues. J lost 3 bases, V lost 2 bases, and 4 bases had no gene match. Germline V gene data show CDR1 as SQVTM and CDR2 as ANQGSEA.

This clone was picked up one time. The chain joins TRBV6-5 to TRBJ1-1, with D perhaps matching TRBD1 (5 bases). Trimming left V 4 bases short and J 1 base short, with 10 bases between. This CDR3 has 14 residues. CDR1 and CDR2 (germline): MNHEY, SVGAGI. CDR3 nucleotide sequence: TGTGCCAGCAGTTTTACGGGGGGGAACACTGAAGCTTTCTTT. It encodes CASSFTGGNTEAFF.

The V gene is TRBV9, the J gene TRBJ1-1, with TRBD1 as a possible D gene (6 bases). The germline gives CDR1 SGDLS, CDR2 YYNGEE. Trimming cost V 0 bases and J 4 bases, with 7 bases left between them. The CDR3 spans 13 residues. CDR3 DNA: TGTGCCAGCAGCGTAGAAGGGGGCACTGAAGCTTTCTTT. This encodes CASSVEGGTEAFF.

This sequence joins TRBV6-5 and TRBJ2-7, with 7 bases aligning to TRBD1. The CDR3 length is 15 residues. CDR1 and CDR2 (germline): MNHEY, SVGAGI. Germline trimming cut 2 bases from V and 4 bases from J; bases unmatched to any gene: 8. CDR3 in DNA: TGTGCCAGCAGTTACGATGGGACAGAGGTATACGAGCAGTACTTC. It specifies CASSYDGTEVYEQYF.

This clone was detected only once. The chain carries TRBV10-1 and TRBJ1-6, with no clear D. The CDR3 contains 15 residues. Germline CDR1 and CDR2: WNHNN and SYGVQD (reference sequence). The V and J ends lost 7 bases and 0 bases respectively, with 10 bases between them. Here the CDR3 DNA reads TGCGCCAGCACTCGGAGTAGCTCCTATAATTCACCCCTCCACTTT. This sequence encodes CASTRSSSYNSPLHF.

This chain connects TRBV19 to TRBJ1-1; D is perhaps TRBD1 (5 bases). Trimming removed 7 bases from V and 5 bases from J, with 17 bases in between. The CDR3 contains 14 residues. Per germline, CDR1 LNHDA and CDR2 SQIVND (reference sequence). The CDR3 DNA sequence: TGTGCCAGTATAGGGACCACCGGAGGGACTGAAGCTTTCTTT. Translated, it gives CASIGTTGGTEAFF.

V and J are TRBV19 and TRBJ2-1; 9 positions match TRBD2. The CDR3 spans 16 residues. CDR1 and CDR2 (germline): LNHDA, SQIVND (reference sequence). V trimming: 5 bases; J trimming: 2 bases; junction bases outside the gene matches: 7. In nucleotides, the CDR3 is TGTGCCAGTAGTGAGACGGGACTAGCACCCTACAATGAGCAGTTCTTC. This translates into CASSETGLAPYNEQFF.

This chain joins TRBV11-3 and TRBJ2-7; TRBD1 agrees at 9 bases. The germline V gene has CDR1 SGHNT and CDR2 YENEEA. V shed 3 bases, J shed 2 bases, and the junction held 5 bases outside the gene matches. The CDR3 length is 15 residues. The CDR3 here is CASSLTGTGTYEQYF. The DNA for the CDR3 is TGTGCCAGCAGCTTGACCGGGACAGGGACCTACGAGCAGTACTTC. Full variable domain (remainder filled in from reference TRBV11-3 and TRBJ2-7): EAGVVQSPRYKIIEKKQPVAFWCNPISGHNTLYWYLQNLGQGPELLIRYENEEAVDDSQLPKDRFSAERLKGVDSTLKIQPAELGDSAVYLCASSLTGTGTYEQYFGPGTRLTVT.

Regarding this clone: The same CDR3 can be traced to other DNA sequences in this sample. The chain has TRBV7-9 and TRBJ1-1; the D is unclear. The ends were cut back, 4 bases at V and 6 bases at J, with 12 bases in the middle. CDR1 is SEHNR, CDR2 FQNEAQ, per germline (reference sequence). The CDR3 loop spans 13 amino acids. This chain's CDR3 is CASSSGGMAEAFF. The CDR3 nucleotides read TGTGCCAGCAGCTCGGGAGGGATGGCTGAAGCTTTCTTT.

This chain uses TRBV11-2 with TRBJ2-1, with a tentative D call TRBD2 (5 bases). Trimming shortened V by 5 bases and J by 6 bases, and 11 bases separated the two germline ends. Per germline, CDR1 SGHAT and CDR2 FQNNGV. This CDR3 comprises 13 residues. The CDR3 spells CASSPGLFNEQFF. CDR3 sequence (DNA): TGTGCCAGCAGCCCAGGACTCTTCAATGAGCAGTTCTTC.

The chain has TRBV30 and TRBJ1-2; the match to TRBD1 covers 7 bases. Germline loops: CDR1 GTSNPN, CDR2 SVGIG (reference sequence). This CDR3 is 12 amino acids long. V lost 5 bases, J lost 8 bases, and 8 bases stayed unmatched. Written as DNA, the CDR3 is TGTGCCTGGGCAGGGGGGCTCTGGGGCTACACCTTC. It translates to CAWAGGLWGYTF.

The chain uses TRBV4-2 and TRBJ1-3; TRBD1 is a possible D gene (6 bases). Germline V gene lookup returns CDR1 LGHNA and CDR2 YNFKEQ. V lost 5 bases and J lost 4, with 12 bases in between. The CDR3 has 14 amino acids. The CDR3 here is CASSSQGRGNTIYF. The CDR3 nucleotides read TGTGCCAGCAGCTCCCAGGGGAGAGGAAACACCATATATTTT.

The gene calls are TRBV7-3 and TRBJ2-5; unclear D gene. The CDR3 loop spans 13 amino acids. Deletions cut 0 bases from V and 3 bases from J, with 5 bases between. Germline CDR1 is SGHTA and CDR2 is FQGTGA. CDR3 region: CASSLTPKETQYF. The CDR3 DNA is TGTGCCAGCAGCTTAACCCCAAAAGAGACCCAGTACTTC.

The CDR3 is CASSQWGVGEQYF. CDR3 coding DNA: TGTGCCAGCAGTCAATGGGGGGTTGGCGAGCAGTACTTC. V usage is TRBV6-5 and J usage is TRBJ2-7, with a possible D match to TRBD2 (6 bases). Germline assignment: CDR1 MNHEY and CDR2 SVGAGI. CDR3 length: 13 residues. V gave up 5 bases and J gave up 6 bases, with 14 bases separating them.

This clone was recorded a few times. The genes are TRBV18 and TRBJ2-7, with TRBD2 identical over 10 bases. The germline V gene has CDR1 KGHSH and CDR2 LQKENI. The CDR3 totals 15 residues. Trimming removed 3 bases from V and 4 bases from J; junction bases left unmatched: 6. The CDR3 spells CASSPATSGRYEQYF. The CDR3 bases are TGTGCCAGCTCACCGGCGACTAGCGGGCGGTACGAGCAGTACTTC.